This T cell receptor beta chain derives from a study of Graves' ophthalmopathy and Graves' hyperthyroidism. Study background: Peripheral blood was gathered at the point of initial diagnosis, before any treatment started. Study findings and constraints: Most thyroid-expanded clonotypes exceeding 0.001 frequency were also found in blood.

Orbital computed tomography and thyroid ultrasound, along with TRAb, serum thyroxine and clinical symptoms, underpinned diagnosis. Amplification targeted the TCR beta CDR3 regions, with RNA transcripts as the source material. Investigators did first-round RT-PCR with HTBI primers, then second-round multiplex PCR. A single record per CDR3 protein comes from TCRdb applying MiXCR to the multiplex PCR reads. The repertoire holds about 700,000 distinct CDR3 sequences, with about two fifths as singletons. The CDR3 runs 13 residues. The ends were cut back, 4 bases at V and 3 bases at J, with 10 bases in the middle. Germline CDR1 reads SGDLS; CDR2 reads YYNGEE. Concerning this clonotype: The antigen is unknown.

Sequencing used peripheral blood. The chain combines TRBV9 with TRBJ1-2; a weak D match, TRBD1 (6 bases). This sequence originates from an adult man with Graves' ophthalmopathy. The DNA for the CDR3 is TGTGCCAGCAGCCGACCAGGGGACTATGGCTACACCTTC. This codes for CASSRPGDYGYTF. The variable domain in full, completed from reference TRBV9 and TRBJ1-2, reads DSGVTQTPKHLITATGQRVTLRCSPRSGDLSVYWYQQSLDQGLQFLIQYYNGEERAKGNILERFSAQQFPDLHSELNLSSLELGDSALYFCASSRPGDYGYTFGSGTRLTVV.